The 22 T cell receptor beta chains below were found in one sample sequenced in a study of blood T cell repertoires in COVID-19. Using immunoSEQ multiplex PCR, the repertoire was profiled, and TCRdb retains in-frame clones only, with some absent. The table shows around 160,000 clones, with roughly four fifths occurring only once. Input material: peripheral blood. The receptors derive from a human donor with acute or convalescent COVID-19. The donor label of this sample is uncertain.

The chain combines TRBV2 with TRBJ1-2; 10 bases are a match to TRBD1. The CDR3 has 15 residues. Germline V gives CDR1 SNHLY, CDR2 FYNNEI. Germline trimming cut 2 bases from V and 8 bases from J; bases unmatched to any gene: 8. In DNA, the CDR3 is TGTGCCAGCAGTGAAACCCGCGGACAGGGGGAAGGCTACACCTTC. Protein product: CASSETRGQGEGYTF.

The chain is built from TRBV6-5 and TRBJ1-5; the match to TRBD1 covers 7 bases. The length of the CDR3 is 14 residues. Trimming at V came to 8 bases and at J to 3 bases, leaving 7 bases not matched to a gene. Germline loops: CDR1 MNHEY, CDR2 SVGAGI. The CDR3 DNA is TGTGCCAGCTTGGGACAGTCGGACAATCAGCCCCAGCATTTT. Translated: CASLGQSDNQPQHF.

V gene TRBV5-6 combines with J gene TRBJ1-3; 7 nucleotides align to TRBD1. CDR3 length: 19 residues. Germline loops: CDR1 SGHDT, CDR2 YYEEEE. The ends lost 1 base at V and 0 bases at J; junction bases unmatched: 13. CDR3 sequence (DNA): TGTGCCAGCAGCTTGCCGGACGGGTACCGGGACAGCTCTGGAAACACCATATATTTT. It translates to CASSLPDGYRDSSGNTIYF.

The V and J genes are TRBV7-9 and TRBJ1-5, with D maybe TRBD1 (5 bases). In germline, CDR1 is SEHNR, CDR2 FQNEAQ (reference sequence). V lost 4 bases and J lost 4, with 8 bases in between. The CDR3 runs 13 residues. The CDR3 loop reads CASSSDKNQPQHF. CDR3 sequence (DNA): TGTGCCAGCAGCTCGGACAAGAATCAGCCCCAGCATTTT. Together with reference TRBV7-9 and TRBJ1-5, the CDR3 gives the full variable domain: DTGVSQNPRHKITKRGQNVTFRCDPISEHNRLYWYRQTLGQGPEFLTYFQNEAQLEKSRLLSDRFSAERPKGSFSTLEIQRTEQGDSAMYLCASSSDKNQPQHFGDGTRLSIL.

The genes are TRBV5-1 and TRBJ1-1; no firm D call. V dropped 3 bases and J dropped 0 bases, with 12 bases sitting between them. The CDR3 contains 15 residues. CDR1 is SGHRS, CDR2 YFSETQ, per germline. CDR3 loop: CASSSGKLMNTEAFF. CDR3 sequence (DNA): TGCGCCAGCAGCTCGGGAAAGCTCATGAACACTGAAGCTTTCTTT.

The chain uses TRBV3-1 (or the pseudogene TRBV3-2) and TRBJ2-7; 9 nucleotides align to TRBD1. Germline CDR1 is LGHDT and CDR2 is YNNKEL (reference sequence). Germline trimming cut 3 bases from V and 7 bases from J; bases unmatched to any gene: 7. The CDR3 runs 14 residues. In DNA, the CDR3 is TGTGCCAGCAGCCACAGAGGGACAGGGAGAGAGCAGTACTTC. Protein: CASSHRGTGREQYF.

The chain joins TRBV4-1 to TRBJ2-1; tentative D call: TRBD1 (5 bases). V shed 2 bases and J shed 4 bases, with 15 bases lying between them. Germline CDR1 and CDR2: MGHRA and YSYEKL. The CDR3 spans 16 residues. The CDR3 loop is CASSQIDRNLYNEQFF. The CDR3 coding sequence is TGCGCCAGCAGCCAAATAGACAGAAACCTATACAATGAGCAGTTCTTC.

This clone was counted a single time. The rearrangement joins TRBV4-1 to TRBJ2-1, with D possibly TRBD2 on 6 matching bases. V lost 1 base and J 2 bases, leaving 9 bases between the germline ends. CDR1 is MGHRA, CDR2 YSYEKL, per germline. The CDR3 runs to 15 residues. The CDR3, as DNA: TGCGCCAGCAGCCAAGTAGCGGAGACCTACAATGAGCAGTTCTTC. Amino acids: CASSQVAETYNEQFF.

The sample holds a few counts of this clone. The V call is TRBV11-2, the J call TRBJ2-1; 7 bases match TRBD1. With V trimmed by 5 bases and J by 10 bases, 5 bases remained unmatched. Germline CDR1 SGHAT, CDR2 FQNNGV. CDR3 length equals 12 residues. CDR3 in DNA: TGTGCCAGCAGCCCCAGGGACAGCGAGCAGTTCTTC. Translation: CASSPRDSEQFF. The full variable domain, with the rest looked up from reference TRBV11-2 and TRBJ2-1, is EAGVAQSPRYKIIEKRQSVAFWCNPISGHATLYWYQQILGQGPKLLIQFQNNGVVDDSQLPKDRFSAERLKGVDSTLKIQPAKLEDSAVYLCASSPRDSEQFFGPGTRLTVL.

This rearrangement joins TRBV19 to TRBJ2-2; the D gene is possibly TRBD1 (5 bases). The CDR3 is 15 amino acids. Germline V lookup: CDR1 LNHDA, CDR2 SQIVND (reference sequence). Trimming left V 1 base short and J 1 base short, with 7 bases between. The CDR3 loop reads CASSIARVNTGELFF. In DNA form, the CDR3 reads TGTGCCAGTAGTATAGCCAGGGTGAACACCGGGGAGCTGTTTTTT.

J is TRBJ2-3 and V is TRBV5-1; D is perhaps TRBD1 (6 bases). The CDR3 runs to 16 residues. Germline loops: CDR1 SGHRS, CDR2 YFSETQ. Trimming took off 6 bases at V and 1 base at J, with 18 bases between the two ends. This CDR3 is CASTRTADSGTDTQYF. The CDR3, as DNA: TGCGCCAGCACCCGGACAGCTGATTCTGGCACAGATACGCAGTATTTT.

V gene TRBV20-1 combines with J gene TRBJ1-6; 9 nucleotides match TRBD1. The CDR3 length is 14 residues. After removal of 3 bases from V and 7 bases from J, the junction contained 4 bases not matched to a gene. Per the germline V gene, CDR1 is DFQATT and CDR2 is SNEGSKA (reference sequence). DNA for the CDR3: TGCAGTGCTAGTCGGGACAGGGTAAATTCACCCCTCCACTTT. Its protein product is CSASRDRVNSPLHF.

In DNA form, the CDR3 reads TGTGCCAGTAGTATGCGCGGGAGCTATGGCTACACCTTC. It encodes CASSMRGSYGYTF. The chain joins TRBV19 to TRBJ1-2; D is unresolved. The CDR3 is 13 residues long. V shed 3 bases and J shed 4 bases, with 9 bases lying between them. CDR1 LNHDA and CDR2 SQIVND come from the germline V gene (reference sequence).

The V gene is TRBV7-8, the J gene TRBJ2-7; D ambiguous. CDR1 is SGHVS, CDR2 FQNEAQ, per germline. The germline V and J ends were trimmed by 4 bases and 4 bases, with 5 bases remaining between them. The CDR3 sequence is 11 residues long. CDR3 in amino acids: CASSSFYEQYF. The CDR3 nucleotides read TGTGCCAGCAGCTCATTTTACGAGCAGTACTTC.

The J gene is TRBJ1-2, the V gene TRBV11-2, with a possible D match to TRBD1 (5 bases). V dropped 5 bases and J dropped 4 bases, with 17 bases sitting between them. CDR1 and CDR2 (germline): SGHAT, FQNNGV. The CDR3 length is 15 residues. The CDR3 nucleotides read TGTGCCAGCAGCAACTACCTCGCGGGGGGCTATGGCTACACCTTC. This encodes CASSNYLAGGYGYTF.

The chain couples TRBV2 to TRBJ2-7; D may be TRBD2 (5 bases). Germline V lookup: CDR1 SNHLY, CDR2 FYNNEI. The germline V and J ends were trimmed by 7 bases and 3 bases, with 13 bases remaining between them. CDR3 length: 13 amino acids. This CDR3 reads CASKLAASYEQYF. The DNA of the CDR3 is TGTGCCAGCAAGCTAGCCGCAAGCTACGAGCAGTACTTC.

This clone has only one observation. This chain links TRBV29-1 with TRBJ2-7; 9 nucleotides agree with TRBD1. The ends lost 7 bases at V and 6 bases at J; junction bases unmatched: 7. The germline V gene encodes CDR1 SQVTM and CDR2 ANQGSEA. The CDR3 spans 12 residues. The CDR3 nucleotides are TGCAGCGGAAGGACAGGGGCTAGCGAGCAGTACTTC. Its translation: CSGRTGASEQYF.

This rearrangement joins TRBV6-1 to TRBJ2-3; perhaps TRBD1 as D (6 bases). CDR1 is MNHNS and CDR2 is SASEGT in the germline V gene. There are 15 residues in the CDR3. V lost 1 base, J lost 2 bases, and 10 bases lay in between. CDR3 sequence (DNA): TGTGCCAGCAGTGAAGTACAGGGAAACACAGATACGCAGTATTTT. It encodes CASSEVQGNTDTQYF.

In the case of this clone: The sample has other DNA sequences that encode this CDR3 too. The chain uses TRBV5-1 and TRBJ1-1; 7 positions agree with TRBD1. Germline V gene data show CDR1 as SGHRS and CDR2 as YFSETQ. The CDR3 covers 13 residues. V shed 0 bases and J 7 bases; nucleotides not matched to a gene: 3. This chain's CDR3 is CASSLGTGYEAFF. CDR3 in DNA: TGCGCCAGCAGCTTGGGGACAGGTTATGAAGCTTTCTTT.

The chain carries TRBV29-1 and TRBJ1-2, with a tentative D call TRBD1 (6 bases). The germline CDR1 and CDR2 sequences are SQVTM and ANQGSEA. V lost 7 bases, J lost 2 bases, and 11 bases lay in between. The CDR3 is made up of 12 amino acids. The CDR3 bases are TGCAGCGGCAATCAGGGGAACTATGGCTACACCTTC. It specifies CSGNQGNYGYTF.

The chain employs TRBV7-2 and TRBJ2-7; 7 bases are a match to TRBD1. J was trimmed by 2 bases and V by 2 bases; bases with no gene match: 0. CDR1 is SGHTA and CDR2 is FQGNSA in the germline V gene. This CDR3 is built from 13 residues. The CDR3 bases are TGTGCCAGCAGCTTACAGGGGGCCTACGAGCAGTACTTC. The encoded protein is CASSLQGAYEQYF.

This clone occurred once. The DNA of the CDR3 is TGTGCCAGCTCACCGGGCGGGGAGCAGCCCCAGCATTTT. This translates into CASSPGGEQPQHF. This chain uses TRBV18 with TRBJ1-5; unclear D gene. The CDR3 length is 13 residues. V dropped 3 bases and J dropped 7 bases, with 10 bases sitting between them. Looked up from germline, CDR1 is KGHSH and CDR2 is LQKENI.